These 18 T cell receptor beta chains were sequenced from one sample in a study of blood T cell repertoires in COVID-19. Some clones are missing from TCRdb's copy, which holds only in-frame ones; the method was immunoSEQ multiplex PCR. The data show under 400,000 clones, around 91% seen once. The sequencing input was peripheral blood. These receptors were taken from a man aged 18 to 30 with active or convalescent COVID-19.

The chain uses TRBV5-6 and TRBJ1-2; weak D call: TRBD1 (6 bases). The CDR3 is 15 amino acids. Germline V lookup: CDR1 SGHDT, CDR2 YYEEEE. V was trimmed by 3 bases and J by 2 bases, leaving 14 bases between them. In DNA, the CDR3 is TGTGCCAGCAGCTCGACCCCCACAGGGAACTATGGCTACACCTTC. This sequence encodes CASSSTPTGNYGYTF.

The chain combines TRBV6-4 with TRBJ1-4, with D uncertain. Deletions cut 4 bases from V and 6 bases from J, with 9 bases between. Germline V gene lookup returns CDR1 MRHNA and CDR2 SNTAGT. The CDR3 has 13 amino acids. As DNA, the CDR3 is TGTGCCAGCAGTGCCCAGGTGGATGAAAAACTGTTTTTT. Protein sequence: CASSAQVDEKLFF.

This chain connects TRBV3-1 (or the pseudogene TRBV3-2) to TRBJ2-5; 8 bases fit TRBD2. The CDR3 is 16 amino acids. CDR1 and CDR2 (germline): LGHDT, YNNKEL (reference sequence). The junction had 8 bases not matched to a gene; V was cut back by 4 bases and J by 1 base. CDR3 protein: CASSRPSLAAQETQYF. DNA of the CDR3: TGTGCCAGCAGCCGCCCCTCACTAGCGGCCCAAGAGACCCAGTACTTC.

CDR3 coding DNA: TGTGCCAGCAGCTTCCGGGACAGGGACTCCTACGAGCAGTACTTC. Translating gives CASSFRDRDSYEQYF. The chain recombines TRBV7-9 with TRBJ2-7; 9 bases are a match to TRBD1. The CDR3 spans 15 residues. The V segment lost 3 bases and the J segment 0 bases; nucleotides outside the gene matches: 3. Germline V CDR1 and CDR2: SEHNR, FQNEAQ (reference sequence).

For the CDR3, the DNA is TGTGCCAGCAAGAGGCGGGGGGGAGAAAAACTGTTTTTT. Its protein product is CASKRRGGEKLFF. The chain uses TRBV27 and TRBJ1-4; D might be TRBD1 (5 bases). This CDR3 is 13 amino acids long. Germline assignment: CDR1 MNHEY and CDR2 SMNVEV (reference sequence). The ends were cut back, 7 bases at V and 8 bases at J, with 14 bases in the middle.

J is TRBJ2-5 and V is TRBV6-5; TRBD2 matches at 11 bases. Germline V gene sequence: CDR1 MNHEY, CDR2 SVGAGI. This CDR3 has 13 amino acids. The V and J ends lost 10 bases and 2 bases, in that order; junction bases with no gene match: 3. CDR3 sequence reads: CATRLAGQETQYF. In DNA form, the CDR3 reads TGTGCCACCAGACTAGCGGGGCAAGAGACCCAGTACTTC.

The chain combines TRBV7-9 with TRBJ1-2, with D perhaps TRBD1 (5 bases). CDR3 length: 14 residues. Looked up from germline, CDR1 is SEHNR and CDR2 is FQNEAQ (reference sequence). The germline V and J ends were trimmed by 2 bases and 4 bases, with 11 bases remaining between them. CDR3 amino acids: CASSLKQGGYGYTF. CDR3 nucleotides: TGTGCCAGCAGCTTAAAGCAGGGAGGCTATGGCTACACCTTC.

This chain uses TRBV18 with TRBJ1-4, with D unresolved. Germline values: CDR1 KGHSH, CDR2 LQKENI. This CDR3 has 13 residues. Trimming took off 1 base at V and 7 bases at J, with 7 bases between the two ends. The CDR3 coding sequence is TGTGCCAGCTCACCACTGAGGTCTGAAAAACTGTTTTTT. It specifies CASSPLRSEKLFF.

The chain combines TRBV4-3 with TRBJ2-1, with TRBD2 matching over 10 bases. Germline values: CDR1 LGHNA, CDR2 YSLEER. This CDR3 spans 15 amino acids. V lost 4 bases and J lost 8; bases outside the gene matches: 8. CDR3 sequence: CASSPSGGGGDEQFF. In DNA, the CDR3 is TGCGCCAGCAGCCCTAGCGGGGGTGGCGGCGATGAGCAGTTCTTC.

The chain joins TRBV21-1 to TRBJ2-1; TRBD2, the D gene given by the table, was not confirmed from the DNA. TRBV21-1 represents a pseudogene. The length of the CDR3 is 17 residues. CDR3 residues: CASSKAPRLVVNNEQFF. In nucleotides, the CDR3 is TGTGCCAGCAGCAAAGCACCCCGACTAGTAGTGAACAATGAGCAGTTCTTC.

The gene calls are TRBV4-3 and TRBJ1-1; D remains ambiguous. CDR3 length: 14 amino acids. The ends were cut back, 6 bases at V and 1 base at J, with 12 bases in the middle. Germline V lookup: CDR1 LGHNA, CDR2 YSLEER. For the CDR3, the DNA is TGCGCCAGCAGTCAATTGGCCTGGAACACTGAAGCTTTCTTT. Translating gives CASSQLAWNTEAFF.

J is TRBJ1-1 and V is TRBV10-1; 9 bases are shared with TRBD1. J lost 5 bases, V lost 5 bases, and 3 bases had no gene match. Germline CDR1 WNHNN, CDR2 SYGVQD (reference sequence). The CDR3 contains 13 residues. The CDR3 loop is CASSRDRVTEAFF. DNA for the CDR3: TGCGCCAGCAGTCGGGACAGGGTGACTGAAGCTTTCTTT.

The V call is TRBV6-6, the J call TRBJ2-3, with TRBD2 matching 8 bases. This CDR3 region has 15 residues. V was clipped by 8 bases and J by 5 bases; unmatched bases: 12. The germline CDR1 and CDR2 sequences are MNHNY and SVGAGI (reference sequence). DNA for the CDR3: TGTGCCAGCGGGGGAACGGGAGGGTCCAGAGATACGCAGTATTTT. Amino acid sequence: CASGGTGGSRDTQYF.

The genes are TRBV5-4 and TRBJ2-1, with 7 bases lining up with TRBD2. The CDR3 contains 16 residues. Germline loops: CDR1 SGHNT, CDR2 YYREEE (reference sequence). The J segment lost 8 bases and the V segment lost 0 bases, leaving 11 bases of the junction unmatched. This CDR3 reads CASSLANFGLGDEQFF. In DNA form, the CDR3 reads TGTGCCAGCAGCTTGGCCAATTTCGGACTAGGGGATGAGCAGTTCTTC.

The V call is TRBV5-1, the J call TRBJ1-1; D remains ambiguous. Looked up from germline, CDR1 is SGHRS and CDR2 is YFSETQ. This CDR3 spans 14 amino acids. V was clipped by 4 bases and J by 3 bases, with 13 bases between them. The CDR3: CASSPESVDTEAFF. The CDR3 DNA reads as TGCGCCAGCAGCCCGGAGTCCGTGGACACTGAAGCTTTCTTT.

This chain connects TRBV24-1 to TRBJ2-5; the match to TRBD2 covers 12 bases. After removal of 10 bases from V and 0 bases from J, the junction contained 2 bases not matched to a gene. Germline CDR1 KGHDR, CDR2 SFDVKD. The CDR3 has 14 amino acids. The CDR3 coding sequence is TGTGCCACGAGGACTAGCGGGAACCAAGAGACCCAGTACTTC. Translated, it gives CATRTSGNQETQYF.

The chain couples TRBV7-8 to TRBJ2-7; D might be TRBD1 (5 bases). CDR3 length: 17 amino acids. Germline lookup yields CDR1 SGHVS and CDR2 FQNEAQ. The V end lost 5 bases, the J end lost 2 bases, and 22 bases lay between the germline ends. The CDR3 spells CASSPNDDSYLTYEQYF. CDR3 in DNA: TGTGCCAGCAGCCCTAATGACGACAGTTACCTAACCTACGAGCAGTACTTC.

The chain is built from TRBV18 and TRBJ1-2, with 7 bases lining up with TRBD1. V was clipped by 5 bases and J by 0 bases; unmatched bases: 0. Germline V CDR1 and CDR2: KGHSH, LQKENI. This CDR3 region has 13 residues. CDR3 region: CASSGTANYGYTF. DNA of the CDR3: TGTGCCAGCTCAGGGACAGCTAACTATGGCTACACCTTC.